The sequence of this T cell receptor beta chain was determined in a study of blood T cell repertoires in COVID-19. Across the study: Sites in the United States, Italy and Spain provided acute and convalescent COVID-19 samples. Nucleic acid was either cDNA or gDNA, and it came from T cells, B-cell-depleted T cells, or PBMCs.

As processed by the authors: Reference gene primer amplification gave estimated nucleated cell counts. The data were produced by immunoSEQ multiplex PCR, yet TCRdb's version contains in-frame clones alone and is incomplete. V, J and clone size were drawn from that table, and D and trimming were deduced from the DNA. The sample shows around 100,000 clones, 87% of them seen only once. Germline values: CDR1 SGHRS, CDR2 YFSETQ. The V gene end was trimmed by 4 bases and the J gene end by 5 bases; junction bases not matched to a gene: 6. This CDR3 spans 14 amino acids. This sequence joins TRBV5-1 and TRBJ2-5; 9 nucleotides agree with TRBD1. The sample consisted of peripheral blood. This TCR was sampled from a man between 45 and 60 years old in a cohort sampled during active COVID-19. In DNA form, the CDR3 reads TGCGCCAGCAGCGCACAGGGGGCTTGGGAGACCCAGTACTTC. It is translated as CASSAQGAWETQYF.